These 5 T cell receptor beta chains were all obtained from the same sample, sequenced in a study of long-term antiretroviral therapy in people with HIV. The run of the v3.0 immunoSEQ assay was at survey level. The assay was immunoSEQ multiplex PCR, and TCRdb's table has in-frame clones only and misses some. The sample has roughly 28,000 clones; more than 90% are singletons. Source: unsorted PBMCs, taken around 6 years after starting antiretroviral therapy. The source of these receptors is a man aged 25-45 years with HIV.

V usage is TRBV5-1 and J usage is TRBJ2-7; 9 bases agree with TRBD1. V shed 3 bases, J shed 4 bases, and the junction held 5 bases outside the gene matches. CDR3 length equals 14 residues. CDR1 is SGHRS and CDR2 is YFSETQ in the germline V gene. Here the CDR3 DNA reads TGCGCCAGCAGCTCGGGACAGGGAATGTACGAGCAGTACTTC. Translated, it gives CASSSGQGMYEQYF.

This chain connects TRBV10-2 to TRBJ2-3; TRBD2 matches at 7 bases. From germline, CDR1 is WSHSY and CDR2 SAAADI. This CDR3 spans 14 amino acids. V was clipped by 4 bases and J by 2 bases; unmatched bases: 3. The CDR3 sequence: CASSASGNTDTQYF. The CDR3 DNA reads TGCGCCAGCAGTGCCAGCGGGAACACAGATACGCAGTATTTT.

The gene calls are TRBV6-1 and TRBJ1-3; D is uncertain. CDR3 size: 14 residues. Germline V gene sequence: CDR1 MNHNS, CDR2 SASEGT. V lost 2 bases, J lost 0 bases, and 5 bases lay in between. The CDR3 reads CASSEYNSGNTIYF. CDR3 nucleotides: TGTGCCAGCAGTGAATACAACTCTGGAAACACCATATATTTT.

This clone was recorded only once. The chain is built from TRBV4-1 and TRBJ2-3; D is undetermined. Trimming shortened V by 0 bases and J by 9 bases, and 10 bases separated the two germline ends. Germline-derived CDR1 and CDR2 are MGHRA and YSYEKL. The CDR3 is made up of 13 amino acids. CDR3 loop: CASSQDVFQTQYF. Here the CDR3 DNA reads TGCGCCAGCAGCCAAGACGTTTTTCAAACGCAGTATTTT.

Here the CDR3 reads CAGPELSGNTIYF. The CDR3 nucleotides are TGTGCCGGGCCCGAGCTCTCTGGAAACACCATATATTTT. The V and J genes are TRBV6-5 and TRBJ1-3; D gene uncertain. The CDR3 runs to 13 residues. CDR1 is MNHEY, CDR2 SVGAGI, per germline. Trimming removed 11 bases from V and 0 bases from J, with 11 bases in between.